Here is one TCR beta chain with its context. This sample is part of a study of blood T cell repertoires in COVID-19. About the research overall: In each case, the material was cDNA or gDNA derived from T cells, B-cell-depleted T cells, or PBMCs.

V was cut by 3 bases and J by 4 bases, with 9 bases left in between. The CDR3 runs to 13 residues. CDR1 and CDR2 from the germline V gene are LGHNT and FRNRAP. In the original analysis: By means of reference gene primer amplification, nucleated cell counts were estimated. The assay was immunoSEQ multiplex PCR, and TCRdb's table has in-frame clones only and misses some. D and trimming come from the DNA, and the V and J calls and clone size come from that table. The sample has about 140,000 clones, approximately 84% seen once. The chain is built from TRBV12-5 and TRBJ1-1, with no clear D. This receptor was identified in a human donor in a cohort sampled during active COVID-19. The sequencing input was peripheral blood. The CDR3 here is CASGFEGGTEAFF. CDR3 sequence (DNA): TGTGCTAGTGGTTTCGAGGGTGGCACTGAAGCTTTCTTT. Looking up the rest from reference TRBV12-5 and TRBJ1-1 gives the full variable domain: DARVTQTPRHKVTEMGQEVTMRCQPILGHNTVFWYRQTMMQGLELLAYFRNRAPLDDSGMPKDRFSAEMPDATLATLKIQPSEPRDSAVYFCASGFEGGTEAFFGQGTRLTVV.